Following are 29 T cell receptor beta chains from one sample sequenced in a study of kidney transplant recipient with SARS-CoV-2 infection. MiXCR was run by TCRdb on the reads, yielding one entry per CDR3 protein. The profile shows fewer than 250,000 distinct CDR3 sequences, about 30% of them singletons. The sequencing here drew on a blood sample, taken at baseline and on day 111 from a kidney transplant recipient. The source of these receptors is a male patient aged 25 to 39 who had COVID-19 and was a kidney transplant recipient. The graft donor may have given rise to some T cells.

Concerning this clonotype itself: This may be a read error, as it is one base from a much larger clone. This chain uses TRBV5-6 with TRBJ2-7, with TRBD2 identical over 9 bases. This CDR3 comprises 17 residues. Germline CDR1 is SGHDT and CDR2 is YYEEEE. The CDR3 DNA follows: TGTGCCGGCAGCCCGAAACAGGCTAGCGGGGTAACCTACGAGCAGTACTTC. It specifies CAGSPKQASGVTYEQYF. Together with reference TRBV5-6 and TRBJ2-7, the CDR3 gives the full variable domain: DAGVTQSPTHLIKTRGQQVTLRCSPKSGHDTVSWYQQALGQGPQFIFQYYEEEERQRGNFPDRFSGHQFPNYSSELNVNALLLGDSALYLCAGSPKQASGVTYEQYFGPGTRLTVT.

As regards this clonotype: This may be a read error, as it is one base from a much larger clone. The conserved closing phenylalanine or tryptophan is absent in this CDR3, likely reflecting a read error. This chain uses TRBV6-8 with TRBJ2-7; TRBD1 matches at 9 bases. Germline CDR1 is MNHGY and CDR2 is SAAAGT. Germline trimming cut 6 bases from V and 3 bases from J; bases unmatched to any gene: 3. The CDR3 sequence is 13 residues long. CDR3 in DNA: TGTGCCAGCAGGGGGACAGGGTACTACGAGCAGTACTCC. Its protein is CASRGTGYYEQYS.

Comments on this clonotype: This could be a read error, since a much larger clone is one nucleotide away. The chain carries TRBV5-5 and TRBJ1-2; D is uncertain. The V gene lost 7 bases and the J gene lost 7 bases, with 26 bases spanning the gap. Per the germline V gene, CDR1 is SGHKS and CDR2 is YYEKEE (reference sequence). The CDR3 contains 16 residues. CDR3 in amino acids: CASLLNVSRKTCGYTF. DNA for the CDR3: TGTGCCAGCCTACTGAATGTCTCGCGAAAGACCTGTGGCTACACCTTC.

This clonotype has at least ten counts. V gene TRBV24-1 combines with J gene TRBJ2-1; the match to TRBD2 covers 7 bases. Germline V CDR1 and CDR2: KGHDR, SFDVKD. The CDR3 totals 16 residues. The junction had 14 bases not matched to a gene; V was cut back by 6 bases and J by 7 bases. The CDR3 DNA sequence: TGTGCCACCAGTCCCTCCGTGGGGAGGGCCCGGAATGAGCAGTTCTTC. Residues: CATSPSVGRARNEQFF.

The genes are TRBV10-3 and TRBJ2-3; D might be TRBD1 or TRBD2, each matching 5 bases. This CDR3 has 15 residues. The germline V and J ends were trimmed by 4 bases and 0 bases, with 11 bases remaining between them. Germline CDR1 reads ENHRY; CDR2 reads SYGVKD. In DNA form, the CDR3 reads TGTGCCATCAGTGTGCTCGGGGCTAGCACAGATACGCAGTATTTT. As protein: CAISVLGASTDTQYF.

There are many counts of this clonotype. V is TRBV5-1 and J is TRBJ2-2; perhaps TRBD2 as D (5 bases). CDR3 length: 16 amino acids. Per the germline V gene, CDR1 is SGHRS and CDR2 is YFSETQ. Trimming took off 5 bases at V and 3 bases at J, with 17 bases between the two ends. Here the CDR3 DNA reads TGCGCCAGCAGAACTGGAGGTGCGGCGCACACCGGGGAGCTGTTTTTT. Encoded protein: CASRTGGAAHTGELFF.

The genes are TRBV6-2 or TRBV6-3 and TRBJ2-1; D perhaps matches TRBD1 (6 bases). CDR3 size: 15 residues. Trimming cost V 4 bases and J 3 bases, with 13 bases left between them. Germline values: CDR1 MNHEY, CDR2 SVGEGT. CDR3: CASSLMGAYYNEQFF. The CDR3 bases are TGTGCCAGCAGTTTAATGGGGGCTTACTACAATGAGCAGTTCTTC.

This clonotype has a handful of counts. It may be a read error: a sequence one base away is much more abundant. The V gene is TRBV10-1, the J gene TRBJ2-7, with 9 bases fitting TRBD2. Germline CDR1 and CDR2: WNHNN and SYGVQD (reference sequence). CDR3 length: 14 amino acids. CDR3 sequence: CASGDGIAGVGLYF. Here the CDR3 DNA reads TGCGCCAGCGGTGATGGGATAGCGGGAGTTGGTTTGTACTTC.

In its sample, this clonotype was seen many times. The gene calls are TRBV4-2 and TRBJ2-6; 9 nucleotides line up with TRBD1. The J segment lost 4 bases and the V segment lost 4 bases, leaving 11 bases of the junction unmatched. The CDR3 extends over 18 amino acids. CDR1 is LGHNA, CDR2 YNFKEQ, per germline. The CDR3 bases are TGTGCCAGCAGCCCGGACAGGGGTCGTTGGTACGGGGCCAACGTCCTGACTTTC. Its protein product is CASSPDRGRWYGANVLTF.

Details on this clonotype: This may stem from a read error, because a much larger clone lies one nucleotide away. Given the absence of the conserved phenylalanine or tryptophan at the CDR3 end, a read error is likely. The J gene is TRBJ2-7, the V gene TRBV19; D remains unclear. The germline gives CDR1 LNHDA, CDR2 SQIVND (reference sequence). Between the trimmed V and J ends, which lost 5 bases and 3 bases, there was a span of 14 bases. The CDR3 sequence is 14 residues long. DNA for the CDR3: TGTGCCAGTAGTGTCGGGCCTAGGCTCTACGAGCAGTACCTC. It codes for CASSVGPRLYEQYL.

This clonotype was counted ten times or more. In nucleotides, the CDR3 is TGTGCCAGCAGTAGTCCAGACTCACACGGAAAGACCTATGGCTACACCTTC. Amino acids: CASSSPDSHGKTYGYTF. The rearrangement links TRBV6-4 to TRBJ1-2; no definite D call. This CDR3 comprises 17 residues. Trimming pared 5 bases from V and 4 bases from J, leaving 23 bases between. The V gene's germline CDR1 is MRHNA and CDR2 SNTAGT.

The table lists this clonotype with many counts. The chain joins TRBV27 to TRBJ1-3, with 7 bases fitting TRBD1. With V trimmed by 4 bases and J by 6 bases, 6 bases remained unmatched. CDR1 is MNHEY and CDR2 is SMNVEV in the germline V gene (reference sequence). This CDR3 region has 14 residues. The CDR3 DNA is TGTGCCAGCAGTTCCGGGACAGAGTTAAACACCATATATTTT. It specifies CASSSGTELNTIYF.

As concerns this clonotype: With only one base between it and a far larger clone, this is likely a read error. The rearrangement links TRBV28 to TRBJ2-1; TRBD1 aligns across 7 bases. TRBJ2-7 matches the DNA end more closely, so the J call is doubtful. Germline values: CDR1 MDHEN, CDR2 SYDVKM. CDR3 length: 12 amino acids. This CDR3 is CASRRGRHGQYF. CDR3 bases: TGTGCCAGCAGAAGGGGGCGTCACGGGCAGTACTTC.

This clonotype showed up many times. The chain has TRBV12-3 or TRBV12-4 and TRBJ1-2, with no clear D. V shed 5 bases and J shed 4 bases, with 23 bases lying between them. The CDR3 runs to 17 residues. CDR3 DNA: TGTGCCAGCAGTATCGGTGCCACAGCAGGAAAGACCTATGGCTACACCTTC. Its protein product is CASSIGATAGKTYGYTF.

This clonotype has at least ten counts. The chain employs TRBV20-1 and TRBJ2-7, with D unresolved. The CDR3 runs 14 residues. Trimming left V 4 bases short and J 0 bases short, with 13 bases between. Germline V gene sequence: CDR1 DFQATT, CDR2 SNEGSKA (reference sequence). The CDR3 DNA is TGCAGTGCTAATGTAGGCGCTAGCTCCTACGAGCAGTACTTC. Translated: CSANVGASSYEQYF.

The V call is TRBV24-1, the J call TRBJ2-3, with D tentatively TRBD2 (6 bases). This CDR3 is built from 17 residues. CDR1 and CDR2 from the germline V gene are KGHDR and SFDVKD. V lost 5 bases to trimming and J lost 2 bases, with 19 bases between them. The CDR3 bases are TGTGCCACCAGTGGTTCCGGGACTCTTGGATACACAGATACGCAGTATTTT. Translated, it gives CATSGSGTLGYTDTQYF.

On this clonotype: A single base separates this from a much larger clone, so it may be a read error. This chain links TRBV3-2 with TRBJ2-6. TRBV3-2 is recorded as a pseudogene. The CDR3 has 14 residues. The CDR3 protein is CASSHRLGANVLTF. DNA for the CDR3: TGTGCCAGCAGCCATAGGTTGGGGGCCAACGTCCTGACTTTC.

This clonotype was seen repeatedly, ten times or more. CDR3 residues: CAWSVGNTGELFF. CDR3 in DNA: TGTGCCTGGAGTGTAGGGAACACCGGGGAGCTGTTTTTT. The genes are TRBV30 and TRBJ2-2; D call uncertain. The CDR3 sequence is 13 residues long. V lost 0 bases and J 1 base, leaving 3 bases between the germline ends. Germline-derived CDR1 and CDR2 are GTSNPN and SVGIG (reference sequence).

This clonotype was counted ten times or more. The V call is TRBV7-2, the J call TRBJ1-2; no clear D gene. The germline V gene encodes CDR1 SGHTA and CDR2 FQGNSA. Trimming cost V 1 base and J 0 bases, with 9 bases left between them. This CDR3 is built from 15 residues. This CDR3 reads CASSLVGEANYGYTF. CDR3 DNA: TGTGCCAGCAGCTTAGTTGGAGAAGCTAACTATGGCTACACCTTC.

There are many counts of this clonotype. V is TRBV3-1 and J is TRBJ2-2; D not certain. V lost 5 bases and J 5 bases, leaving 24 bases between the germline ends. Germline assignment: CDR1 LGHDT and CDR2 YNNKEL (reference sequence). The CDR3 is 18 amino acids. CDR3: CASSGFRPISGLTGELFF. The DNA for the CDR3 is TGTGCCAGCAGCGGCTTCCGTCCCATTTCAGGCTTGACCGGGGAGCTGTTTTTT.

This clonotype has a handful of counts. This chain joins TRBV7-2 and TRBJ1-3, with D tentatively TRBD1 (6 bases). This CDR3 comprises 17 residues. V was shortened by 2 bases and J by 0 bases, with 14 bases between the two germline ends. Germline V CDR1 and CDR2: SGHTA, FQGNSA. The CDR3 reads CASSLRGHGSSGNTIYF. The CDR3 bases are TGTGCCAGCAGCTTAAGGGGACACGGATCCTCTGGAAACACCATATATTTT.

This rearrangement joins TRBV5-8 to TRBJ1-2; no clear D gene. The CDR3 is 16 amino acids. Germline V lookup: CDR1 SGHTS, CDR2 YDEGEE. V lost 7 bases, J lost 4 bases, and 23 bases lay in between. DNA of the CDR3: TGTGCCAGCCCCCGTGGTCATCCACGAAAGACCTATGGCTACACCTTC. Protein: CASPRGHPRKTYGYTF.

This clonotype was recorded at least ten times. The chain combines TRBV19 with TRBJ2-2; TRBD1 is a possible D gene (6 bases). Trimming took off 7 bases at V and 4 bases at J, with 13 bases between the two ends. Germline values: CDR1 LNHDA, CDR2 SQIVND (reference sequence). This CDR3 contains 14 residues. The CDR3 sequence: CASMPRGGTGELFF. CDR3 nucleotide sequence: TGTGCCAGTATGCCCAGGGGTGGCACCGGGGAGCTGTTTTTT.

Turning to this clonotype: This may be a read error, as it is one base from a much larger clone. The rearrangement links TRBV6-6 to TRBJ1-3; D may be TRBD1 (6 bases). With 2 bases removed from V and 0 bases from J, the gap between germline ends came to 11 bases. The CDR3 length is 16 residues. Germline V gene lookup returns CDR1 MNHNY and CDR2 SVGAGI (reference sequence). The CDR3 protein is CASSYGGTNSGNTIYF. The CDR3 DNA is TGTGCCAGCAGTTACGGGGGCACCAACTCTGGAAACACCATATATTTT.

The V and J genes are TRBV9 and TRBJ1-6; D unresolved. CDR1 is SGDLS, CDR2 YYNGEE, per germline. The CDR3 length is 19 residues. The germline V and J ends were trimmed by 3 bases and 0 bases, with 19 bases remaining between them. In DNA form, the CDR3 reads TGTGCCAGCAGCGCTAAGGAGGACGGGCCTAGCTCCTATAATTCACCCCTCCACTTT. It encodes CASSAKEDGPSSYNSPLHF.

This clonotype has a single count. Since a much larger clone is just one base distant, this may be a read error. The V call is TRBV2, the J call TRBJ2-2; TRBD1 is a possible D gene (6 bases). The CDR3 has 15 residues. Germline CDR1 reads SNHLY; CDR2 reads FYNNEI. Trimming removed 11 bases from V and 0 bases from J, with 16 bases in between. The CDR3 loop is CAGTRTAANTGELFF. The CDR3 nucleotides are TGTGCCGGCACCAGGACAGCCGCGAACACCGGGGAGCTGTTTTTT.

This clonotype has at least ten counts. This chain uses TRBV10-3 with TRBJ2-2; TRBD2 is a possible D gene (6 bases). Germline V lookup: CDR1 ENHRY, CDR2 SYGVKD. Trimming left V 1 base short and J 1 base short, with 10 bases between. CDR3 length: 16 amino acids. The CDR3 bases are TGTGCCATCAGTGAGTATAGCGGAGTGAACACCGGGGAGCTGTTTTTT. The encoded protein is CAISEYSGVNTGELFF.

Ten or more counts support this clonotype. The CDR3 DNA sequence: TGTGCCAGCGCGGTAGCCGTACCAGGAAAGACCTATGGCTACACCTTC. Protein sequence: CASAVAVPGKTYGYTF. This chain joins TRBV5-4 and TRBJ1-2; D unresolved. Between the trimmed V and J ends, which lost 7 bases and 4 bases, there was a span of 23 bases. Germline V gene sequence: CDR1 SGHNT, CDR2 YYREEE (reference sequence). There are 16 residues in the CDR3. The full variable domain, completed using reference TRBV5-4 and TRBJ1-2, is ETGVTQSPTHLIKTRGQQVTLRCSSQSGHNTVSWYQQALGQGPQFIFQYYREEENGRGNFPPRFSGLQFPNYSSELNVNALELDDSALYLCASAVAVPGKTYGYTFGSGTRLTVV.

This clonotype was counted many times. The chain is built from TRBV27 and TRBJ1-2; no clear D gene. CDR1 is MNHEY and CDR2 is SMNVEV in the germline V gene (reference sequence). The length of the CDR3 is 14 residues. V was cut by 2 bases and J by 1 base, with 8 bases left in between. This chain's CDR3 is CASSLRGSNYGYTF. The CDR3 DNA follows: TGTGCCAGCAGTTTACGGGGAAGTAACTATGGCTACACCTTC.